Included here is one T cell receptor (beta chain) sequence, with context. The sample comes from a study of patients and donors after allogeneic stem cell transplantation. TCRdb independently ran MiXCR on the RT-PCR reads; one entry per CDR3 protein. The top ten clones hold 7.2% of a sample with 390,000 or so distinct CDR3 sequences, more than 15% of them seen once. The receptor was isolated from a human donor who was either an allogeneic HSCT recipient or a stem cell or donor lymphocyte infusion donor (not recorded which). It is not recorded whose cells these are; they may come from a transplant donor. Material: blood, either unsorted or a sorted T cell fraction (not recorded which).

CDR3 sequence: CASSPLGGLPTDTQYF. The CDR3 DNA is TGCGCCAGCAGCCCTCTGGGAGGTCTACCCACAGATACGCAGTATTTT. The J gene is TRBJ2-3, the V gene TRBV4-1; perhaps TRBD2 as D (6 bases). Germline assignment: CDR1 MGHRA and CDR2 YSYEKL. V was clipped by 4 bases and J by 2 bases, with 16 bases between them. The CDR3 runs 16 residues.